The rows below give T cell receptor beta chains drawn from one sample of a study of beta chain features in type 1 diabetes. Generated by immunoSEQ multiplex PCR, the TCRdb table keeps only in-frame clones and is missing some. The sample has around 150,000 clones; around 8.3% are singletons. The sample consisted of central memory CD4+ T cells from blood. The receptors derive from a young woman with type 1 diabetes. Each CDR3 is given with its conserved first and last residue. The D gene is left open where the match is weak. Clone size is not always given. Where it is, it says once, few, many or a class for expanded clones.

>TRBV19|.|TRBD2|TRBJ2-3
TGTGCCAGTTCCGTGCGCGGGAGAGAGACAGATACGCAGTATTTT
CASSVRGRETDTQYF
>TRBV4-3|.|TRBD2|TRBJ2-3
TGCGCCAGCAGCCAAGAGCGTAGCGGGAGGTACACAGATACGCAGTATTTT
CASSQERSGRYTDTQYF
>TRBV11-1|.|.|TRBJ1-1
TGTGCCACCTCACGGGTCACTGAAGCTTTCTTT
CATSRVTEAFF
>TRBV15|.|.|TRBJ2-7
TGTGCCACCAGCAGAGAGCGCGGATCCTACGAGCAGTACTTC
CATSRERGSYEQYF
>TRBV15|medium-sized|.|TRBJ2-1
TGTGCCACCAGCAGAGATGGGTCCGGGGGTGGTGAGCAGTTCTTC
CATSRDGSGGGEQFF
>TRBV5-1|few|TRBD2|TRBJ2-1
TGCGCCAGCAGGGAGGGAGGGAATGAGCAGTTCTTC
CASREGGNEQFF
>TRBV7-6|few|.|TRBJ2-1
TGTGCCAGCAGCTTACGGGCCTCCCGCGGAGGCGGCGTCGAGCAGTTCTTC
CASSLRASRGGGVEQFF
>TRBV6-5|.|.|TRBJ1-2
TGTGCCAGCAGGGGCAATGGCTACACCTTC
CASRGNGYTF
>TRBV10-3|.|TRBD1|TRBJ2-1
TGTGCCATCAGTGCCACCGGGACAGGTGGTCATAATGAGCAGTTCTTC
CAISATGTGGHNEQFF
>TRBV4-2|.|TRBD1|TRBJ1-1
TGTGCCAGCAGCCCATTCGGGACAGGGAATGGGGACACTGAAGCTTTCTTT
CASSPFGTGNGDTEAFF
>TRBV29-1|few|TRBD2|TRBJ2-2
TGCAGCGGTCGAACTAGCGGGACTAGCCACACCGGGGAGCTGTTTTTT
CSGRTSGTSHTGELFF
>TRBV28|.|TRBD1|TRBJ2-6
TGTGCCAGCAGTGGACGGACAGGGGGCGCTTCTGGGGCCAACGTCCTGACTTTC
CASSGRTGGASGANVLTF
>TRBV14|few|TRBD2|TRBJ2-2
TGTGCCAGCAGCCAGCACTTAGCGGGAGCCGGGGAGCTGTTTTTT
CASSQHLAGAGELFF
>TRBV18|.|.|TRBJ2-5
TGTGCCAGCTCAAGGGAGCAAGAGACCCAGTACTTC
CASSREQETQYF
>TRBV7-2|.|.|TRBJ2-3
TGTGCCAGCGGGGGGGGGCTGACAGATACGCAGTATTTT
CASGGGLTDTQYF
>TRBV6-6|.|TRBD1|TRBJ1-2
TGTGCCAGCAGTTTTGCCGGGACAGGGGATAATGGCTACACCTTC
CASSFAGTGDNGYTF
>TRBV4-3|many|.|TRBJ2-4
TGCGCCAGCAGCCAAGAGGCAGTAGCCAAAAACATTCAGTACTTC
CASSQEAVAKNIQYF
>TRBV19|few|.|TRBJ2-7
TGTGCCAGTAGTGAGACAGGAGGCTACGAGCAGTACTTC
CASSETGGYEQYF
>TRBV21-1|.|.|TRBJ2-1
TGTGCCAGCAGCAAAGGGCAGGGGCGCTCCTACAATGAGCAGTTCTTC
CASSKGQGRSYNEQFF
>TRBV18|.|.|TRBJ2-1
TGTGCCAGCTCACCACCCGAGGGTTACAATGAGCAGTTCTTC
CASSPPEGYNEQFF
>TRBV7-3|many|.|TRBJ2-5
TGTGCCAGCAGCCGTAGCGGACAAGAGACCCAGTACTTC
CASSRSGQETQYF
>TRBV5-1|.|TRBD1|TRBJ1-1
TGCGCCAGCAGCCCCCGACAGGGGGCGAACACTGAAGCTTTCTTT
CASSPRQGANTEAFF
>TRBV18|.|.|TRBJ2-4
TGTGCCAGCTCACCACCTCAGGGGTTAGCCAAAAACATTCAGTACTTC
CASSPPQGLAKNIQYF
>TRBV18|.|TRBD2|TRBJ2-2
TGTGCCAGCTCCCCTCCGGGGGGACCACACTACACCGGGGAGCTGTTTTTT
CASSPPGGPHYTGELFF
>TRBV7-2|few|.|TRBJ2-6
TGTGCCAGCAGCTTAGCCAGTCTGGGGGCCAACGTCCTGACTTTC
CASSLASLGANVLTF
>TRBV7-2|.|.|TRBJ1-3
TGTGCCAGCAGACAAGATCAGAGAAACACCATATATTTT
CASRQDQRNTIYF
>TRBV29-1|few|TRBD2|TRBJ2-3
TGCAGCGTTGAACCGAGCGGGAACACAGATACGCAGTATTTT
CSVEPSGNTDTQYF
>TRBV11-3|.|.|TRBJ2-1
TGTGCCAGCAGCTTATTTCAGGGAATTCTGTTCTTC
CASSLFQGILFF
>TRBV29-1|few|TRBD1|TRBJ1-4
TGCAGCGTTGAAGGTCGGACAGGGCTGGGGGAAAAACTGTTTTTT
CSVEGRTGLGEKLFF
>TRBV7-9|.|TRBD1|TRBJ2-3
TGTGCCAGCAGCTCCCGACAGGGGGCTCGAGATACGCAGTATTTT
CASSSRQGARDTQYF
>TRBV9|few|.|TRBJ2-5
TGTGCCAGCAGCGCCCGTAGTGGGGGGTGGGAGACCCAGTACTTC
CASSARSGGWETQYF
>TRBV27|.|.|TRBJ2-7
TGTGCCAGCAGTTCGCCCCCGACTCCCGCTCCCTACGAGCAGTACTTC
CASSSPPTPAPYEQYF
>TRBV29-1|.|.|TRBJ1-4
TGCAGCGTTGGACGGACAGCTGGAGAAAAACTGTTTTTT
CSVGRTAGEKLFF
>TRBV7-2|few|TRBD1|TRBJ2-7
TGTGCCAGCAGCTTAGCTAGGGGGCTTGCCTACGAGCAGTACTTC
CASSLARGLAYEQYF
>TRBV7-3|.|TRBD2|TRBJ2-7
TGTGCCAGCAGCTTACAAGCGGGAGGAACCTACGAGCAGTACTTC
CASSLQAGGTYEQYF
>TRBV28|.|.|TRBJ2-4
TGTGCCAGCAGTTTACCCGGAGCCAAAAACATTCAGTACTTC
CASSLPGAKNIQYF
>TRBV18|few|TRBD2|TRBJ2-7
TGTGCCAGCTCTGCGGGGACTAGCGGAACGGGGGAGCAGTACTTC
CASSAGTSGTGEQYF
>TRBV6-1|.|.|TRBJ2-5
TGTGCCAGCAGTGCCGGTTTGAACGAAGAGACCCAGTACTTC
CASSAGLNEETQYF
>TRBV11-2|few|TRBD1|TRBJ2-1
TGTGCCAGCAGCATCGGACAGGGGAATGAGCAGTTCTTC
CASSIGQGNEQFF
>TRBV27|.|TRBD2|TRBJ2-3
TGTGCCAGCAGTTTAGAGAGCGGGGGTACGCAGTATTTT
CASSLESGGTQYF
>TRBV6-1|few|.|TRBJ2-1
TGCGCCAGCAGTCAACAGGCCGTCTCCTACAATGAGCAGTTCTTC
CASSQQAVSYNEQFF
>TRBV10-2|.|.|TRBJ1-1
TGCGCCAGCACCCCGAACCGGGACGGGGGAGCTTTCTTT
CASTPNRDGGAFF
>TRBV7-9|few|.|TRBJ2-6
TGTGCCAGCAGTCACTCTGGGGCCAACGTCCTGACTTTC
CASSHSGANVLTF
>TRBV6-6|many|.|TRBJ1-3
TGTGCCAGCAGTTCAGGGTCTGGAAACACCATATATTTT
CASSSGSGNTIYF